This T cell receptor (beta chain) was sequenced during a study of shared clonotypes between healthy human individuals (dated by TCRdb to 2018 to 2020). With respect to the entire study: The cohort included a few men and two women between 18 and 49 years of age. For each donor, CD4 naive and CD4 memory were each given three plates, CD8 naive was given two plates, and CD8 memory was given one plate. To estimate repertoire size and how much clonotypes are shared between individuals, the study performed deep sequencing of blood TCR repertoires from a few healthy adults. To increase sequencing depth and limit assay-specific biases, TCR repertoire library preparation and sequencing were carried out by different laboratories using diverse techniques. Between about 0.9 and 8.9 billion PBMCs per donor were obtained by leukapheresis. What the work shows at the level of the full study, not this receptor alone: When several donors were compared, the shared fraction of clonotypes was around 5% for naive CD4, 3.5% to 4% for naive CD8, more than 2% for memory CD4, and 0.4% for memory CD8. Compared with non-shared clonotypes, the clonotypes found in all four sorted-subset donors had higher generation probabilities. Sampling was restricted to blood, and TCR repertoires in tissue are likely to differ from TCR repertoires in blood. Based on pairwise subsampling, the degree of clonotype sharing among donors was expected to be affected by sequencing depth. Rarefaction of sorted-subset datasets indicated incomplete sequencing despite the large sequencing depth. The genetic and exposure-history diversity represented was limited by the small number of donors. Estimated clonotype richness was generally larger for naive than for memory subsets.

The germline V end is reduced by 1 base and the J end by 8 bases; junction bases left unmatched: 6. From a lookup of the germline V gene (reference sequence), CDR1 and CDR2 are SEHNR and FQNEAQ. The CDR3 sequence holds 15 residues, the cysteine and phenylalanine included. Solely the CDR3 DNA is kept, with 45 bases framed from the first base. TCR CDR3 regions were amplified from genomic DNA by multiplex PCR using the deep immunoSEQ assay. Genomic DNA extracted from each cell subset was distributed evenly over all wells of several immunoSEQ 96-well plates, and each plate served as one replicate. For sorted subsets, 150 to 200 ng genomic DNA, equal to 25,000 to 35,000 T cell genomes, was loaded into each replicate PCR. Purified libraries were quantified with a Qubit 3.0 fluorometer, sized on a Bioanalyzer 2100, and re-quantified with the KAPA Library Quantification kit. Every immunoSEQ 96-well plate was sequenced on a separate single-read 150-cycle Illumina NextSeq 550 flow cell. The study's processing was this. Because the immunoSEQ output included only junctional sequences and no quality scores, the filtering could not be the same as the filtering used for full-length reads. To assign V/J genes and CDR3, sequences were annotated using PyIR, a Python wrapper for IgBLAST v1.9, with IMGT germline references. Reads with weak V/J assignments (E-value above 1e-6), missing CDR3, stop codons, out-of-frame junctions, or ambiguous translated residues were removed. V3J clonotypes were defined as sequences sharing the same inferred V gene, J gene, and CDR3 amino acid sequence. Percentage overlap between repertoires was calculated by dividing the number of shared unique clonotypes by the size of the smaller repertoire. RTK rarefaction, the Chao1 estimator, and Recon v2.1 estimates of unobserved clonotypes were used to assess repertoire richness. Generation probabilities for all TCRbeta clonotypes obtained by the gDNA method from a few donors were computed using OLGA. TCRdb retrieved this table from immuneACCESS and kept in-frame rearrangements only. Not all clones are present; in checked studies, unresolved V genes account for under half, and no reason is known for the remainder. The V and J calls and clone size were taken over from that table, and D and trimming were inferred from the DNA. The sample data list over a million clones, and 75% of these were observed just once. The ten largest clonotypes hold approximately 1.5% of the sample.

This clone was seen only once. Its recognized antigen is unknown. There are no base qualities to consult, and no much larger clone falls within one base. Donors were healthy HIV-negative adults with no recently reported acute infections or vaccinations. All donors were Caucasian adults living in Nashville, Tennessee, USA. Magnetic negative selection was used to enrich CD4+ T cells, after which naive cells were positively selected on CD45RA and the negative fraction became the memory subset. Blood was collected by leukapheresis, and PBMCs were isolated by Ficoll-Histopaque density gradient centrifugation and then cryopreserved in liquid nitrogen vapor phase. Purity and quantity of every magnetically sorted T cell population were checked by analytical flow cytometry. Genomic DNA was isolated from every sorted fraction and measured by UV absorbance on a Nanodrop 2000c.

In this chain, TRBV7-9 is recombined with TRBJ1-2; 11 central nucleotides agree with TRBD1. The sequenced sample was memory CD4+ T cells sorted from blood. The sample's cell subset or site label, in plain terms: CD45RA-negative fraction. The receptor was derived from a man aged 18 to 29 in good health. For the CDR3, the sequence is CASSLGGQGARGYTF. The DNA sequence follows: TGTGCCAGCAGCTTAGGAGGACAGGGGGCGCGGGGCTACACCTTC.